The 17 T cell receptor beta chains below were found in one sample sequenced in a study of T cells after yellow fever vaccination (dated by TCRdb to the late 2010s). According to the study, the label for this sample's treatment or condition signals: live attenuated yellow fever vaccine strain. Library generation was performed with 5' RACE. The data were produced on an Illumina NovaSeq 6000. The public reads were reprocessed in TCRdb via fastp at Q25 and MiXCR, keeping in-frame beta chains. A single entry per CDR3 protein holds the most common genes and DNA from its merged rows. The sample table records approximately 250,000 distinct CDR3 sequences; about 5% of these occur just once. The biggest ten clones account for approximately 3.5% of the sample. This sample comprised CD4+ T cells sorted from PBMCs, obtained on the day of the yellow fever booster vaccination. The receptor set was obtained from a man aged 18 to 35 who received the YFV17D yellow fever vaccine.

Ten or more counts support this clonotype. CDR3 amino acids: CASRGQGLNQPQHF. The CDR3, as DNA: TGCGCCAGCAGGGGACAGGGCTTAAATCAGCCCCAGCATTTT. The gene calls are TRBV4-1 and TRBJ1-5; 9 bases align to TRBD1. CDR1 and CDR2 from the germline V gene are MGHRA and YSYEKL. The CDR3 is made up of 14 amino acids. V dropped 6 bases and J dropped 4; count of bases not matched to a gene: 4.

This clonotype was seen ten or more times. The V call is TRBV12-3 or TRBV12-4, the J call TRBJ2-5, with D maybe TRBD1 (6 bases). The CDR3 totals 14 residues. The V end lost 6 bases, the J end lost 4 bases, and 15 bases lay between the germline ends. CDR3 nucleotide sequence: TGTGCCAGCAGCCGCGGACAGTCCACAGAGACCCAGTACTTC. It is translated as CASSRGQSTETQYF.

CDR3: CAISEGQGYEQYV. The CDR3 nucleotides read TGTGCCATCAGTGAGGGACAGGGCTACGAGCAGTACGTC. The chain links TRBV10-3 to TRBJ2-7; TRBD1 aligns across 8 bases. Germline values: CDR1 ENHRY, CDR2 SYGVKD. This CDR3 contains 13 residues. The junction had 0 bases not matched to a gene; V was cut back by 2 bases and J by 3 bases.

The V gene is TRBV9, the J gene TRBJ2-7; a weak D match, TRBD1 (6 bases). The CDR3 covers 14 residues. Germline assignment: CDR1 SGDLS and CDR2 YYNGEE. V dropped 3 bases and J dropped 1 base, with 11 bases sitting between them. The CDR3 bases are TGTGCCAGCAGCGCCACGGACAGTTCCTACGAGCAGTACTTC. It specifies CASSATDSSYEQYF.

This clonotype was detected a few times. The V gene is TRBV5-1, the J gene TRBJ1-1; D is undetermined. The V and J ends lost 6 bases and 4 bases respectively, with 13 bases between them. Germline-derived CDR1 and CDR2 are SGHRS and YFSETQ. The CDR3 extends over 13 amino acids. The CDR3 DNA reads TGCGCCAGCATTGACTCCCCGGGCACTGAAGCTTTCTTT. It is translated as CASIDSPGTEAFF.

This chain connects TRBV7-9 to TRBJ1-3; D is unresolved. CDR1 SEHNR and CDR2 FQNEAQ come from the germline V gene (reference sequence). Deletions cut 5 bases from V and 2 bases from J, with 13 bases between. CDR3 length: 15 residues. The CDR3 sequence: CASSPTRAAGNTIYF. DNA for the CDR3: TGTGCCAGCAGCCCGACAAGGGCGGCTGGAAACACCATATATTTT.

This clonotype was recorded at least ten times. The chain carries TRBV7-9 and TRBJ2-7; D not resolved. Germline-derived CDR1 and CDR2 are SEHNR and FQNEAQ (reference sequence). Trimming pared 5 bases from V and 5 bases from J, leaving 4 bases between. The CDR3 loop spans 10 amino acids. The CDR3 loop reads CASSRNEQYV. CDR3 coding DNA: TGTGCCAGCAGCCGGAACGAGCAGTACGTC.

This clonotype was seen more than once but under ten times. V usage is TRBV5-4 and J usage is TRBJ2-4; tentative D call: TRBD1 (6 bases). Trimming stripped 4 bases from V and 6 bases from J, with 17 bases between. CDR1 is SGHNT, CDR2 YYREEE, per germline (reference sequence). This CDR3 has 15 residues. The CDR3 spells CASSLDQGPANIQYF. CDR3 coding DNA: TGTGCCAGCAGCCTGGACCAGGGGCCGGCAAACATTCAGTACTTC.

The rearrangement links TRBV5-1 to TRBJ2-1; TRBD2 matches 9 bases. The CDR3 contains 18 residues. V gave up 4 bases and J gave up 6 bases; unmatched junction bases: 17. Germline lookup yields CDR1 SGHRS and CDR2 YFSETQ. The CDR3, as DNA: TGCGCCAGCAGCCCGGTGGGCAGCGGGGGGCCTCTATTCAATGAGCAGTTCTTC. Its protein product is CASSPVGSGGPLFNEQFF.

The chain employs TRBV14 and TRBJ2-1; 7 bases align to TRBD1. CDR3 length equals 15 residues. CDR1 and CDR2 (germline): SGHDN, FVKESK. After removal of 2 bases from V and 8 bases from J, the junction contained 9 bases not matched to a gene. The DNA for the CDR3 is TGTGCCAGCAGCCAATACGGACAGGCATGGGATGAGCAGTTCTTC. Translation gives CASSQYGQAWDEQFF.

The gene calls are TRBV20-1 and TRBJ2-3; 7 nucleotides line up with TRBD1. Germline values: CDR1 DFQATT, CDR2 SNEGSKA (reference sequence). The CDR3 loop spans 14 amino acids. DNA for the CDR3: TGCAGCGTCGCCCTTACAGGGGGCACAGATACGCAGTATTTT. Its protein product is CSVALTGGTDTQYF.

This clonotype has a count of ten or more. V usage is TRBV7-9 and J usage is TRBJ1-5; D not certain. With 2 bases removed from V and 7 bases from J, the gap between germline ends came to 9 bases. Looked up from germline, CDR1 is SEHNR and CDR2 is FQNEAQ (reference sequence). The CDR3 runs 13 residues. The DNA for the CDR3 is TGTGCCAGCAGCTTATTTGGCGGCCAGCCCCAGCATTTT. Amino acids: CASSLFGGQPQHF.

This clonotype occurred many times. The V gene is TRBV20-1, the J gene TRBJ2-4, with D unclear. Germline CDR1 reads DFQATT; CDR2 reads SNEGSKA (reference sequence). Trimming shortened V by 0 bases and J by 0 bases, and 6 bases separated the two germline ends. The CDR3 consists of 14 residues. This chain's CDR3 is CSARDQQAKNIQYF. Written as DNA, the CDR3 is TGCAGTGCTAGAGACCAACAAGCCAAAAACATTCAGTACTTC.

This clonotype was recorded many times. This chain uses TRBV5-1 with TRBJ2-3, with 11 bases that match TRBD2. This CDR3 comprises 18 residues. CDR1 SGHRS and CDR2 YFSETQ come from the germline V gene. V gave up 0 bases and J gave up 1 base; unmatched junction bases: 7. The CDR3 loop reads CASSLVGLAGGRTDTQYF. The DNA of the CDR3 is TGCGCCAGCAGCTTGGTAGGGCTAGCGGGGGGCCGCACAGATACGCAGTATTTT.

This clonotype has only a few counts. The chain employs TRBV20-1 and TRBJ2-7, with D maybe TRBD1 (5 bases). Germline V CDR1 and CDR2: DFQATT, SNEGSKA (reference sequence). Trimming removed 3 bases at V and 5 bases at J, with 11 bases between. The CDR3 covers 12 residues. In DNA, the CDR3 is TGCAGTGCTAGTCAGGGCGCGGACGAGCAGTACGTC. Translating it yields CSASQGADEQYV.

This clonotype was detected many times. The V call is TRBV4-3, the J call TRBJ2-1, with TRBD2 matching 9 bases. Trimming removed 1 base from V and 10 bases from J; junction bases left unmatched: 11. The length of the CDR3 is 16 residues. Germline V gene lookup returns CDR1 LGHNA and CDR2 YSLEER. CDR3 nucleotides: TGCGCCAGCAGCCAAGTTAGCGGGGGCCTCCCACGCGAGCAGTTCTTC. Its protein product is CASSQVSGGLPREQFF.

This clonotype appeared a few times. The V and J genes are TRBV5-4 and TRBJ2-5, with TRBD1 matching 11 bases. Germline lookup yields CDR1 SGHNT and CDR2 YYREEE (reference sequence). The CDR3 has 14 residues. Trimming removed 6 bases from V and 4 bases from J; junction bases left unmatched: 5. CDR3: CASTRTGGAETQYF. Written as DNA, the CDR3 is TGTGCCAGCACCCGGACAGGGGGCGCAGAGACCCAGTACTTC.